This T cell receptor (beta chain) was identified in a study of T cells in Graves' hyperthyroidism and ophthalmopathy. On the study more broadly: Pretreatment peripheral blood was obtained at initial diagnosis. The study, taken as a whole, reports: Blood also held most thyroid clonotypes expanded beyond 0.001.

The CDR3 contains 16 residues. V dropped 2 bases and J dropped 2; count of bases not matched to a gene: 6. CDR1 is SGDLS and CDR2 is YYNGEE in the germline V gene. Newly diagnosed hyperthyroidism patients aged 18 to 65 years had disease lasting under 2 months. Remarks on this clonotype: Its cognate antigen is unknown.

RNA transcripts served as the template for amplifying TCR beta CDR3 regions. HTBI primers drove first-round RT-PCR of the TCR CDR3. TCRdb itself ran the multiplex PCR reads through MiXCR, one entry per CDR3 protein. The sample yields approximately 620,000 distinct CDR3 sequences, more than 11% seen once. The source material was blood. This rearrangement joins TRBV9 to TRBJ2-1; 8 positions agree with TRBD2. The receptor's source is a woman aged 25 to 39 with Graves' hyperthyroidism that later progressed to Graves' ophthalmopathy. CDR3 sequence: CASSVFAAGAYNEQFF. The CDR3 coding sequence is TGTGCCAGCAGCGTTTTCGCAGCGGGAGCCTACAATGAGCAGTTCTTC.